The rows below give T cell receptor beta chains drawn from one sample of a study of identical twins. One entry per CDR3 protein, called by TCRdb with MiXCR from the 5' RACE reads. The table records fewer than 900,000 distinct CDR3 sequences, about 20% of them present only once. The same data also went into a second study, on T cells expressing NK-cell markers.

The sequencing input was PBMCs. These receptors all stem from a woman under 30 in good health. Each CDR3 is given with its conserved first and last residue. The order of the fields is V gene, D gene, J gene, clone size, CDR3 DNA, CDR3 protein. The D gene is left open where the match is weak. Rows may omit the clone size; those that give it use once, few, many or a size class.

V gene: TRBV7-2
D gene: NA
J gene: TRBJ2-3
clone size: NA
CDR3 DNA: TGTGCCAGCAGCATTACCTGGTCCCCAGATACGCAGTATTTT
CDR3 protein: CASSITWSPDTQYF

V gene: TRBV7-9
D gene: NA
J gene: TRBJ1-1
clone size: few
CDR3 DNA: TGTGCCAGCAGCGAATGGGGCAGATTGAACACTGAAGCTTTCTTT
CDR3 protein: CASSEWGRLNTEAFF

V gene: TRBV11-2
D gene: NA
J gene: TRBJ2-3
clone size: NA
CDR3 DNA: TGTGCCAGCAACGAAAGGGATACGCAGTATTTT
CDR3 protein: CASNERDTQYF

V gene: TRBV6-6
D gene: NA
J gene: TRBJ2-6
clone size: NA
CDR3 DNA: TGTGCCAGCAGTTCGCAGACGGCCAACGTCCTGACTTTC
CDR3 protein: CASSSQTANVLTF

V gene: TRBV19
D gene: NA
J gene: TRBJ1-1
clone size: NA
CDR3 DNA: TGTGCCAGTAGTGCAATCTATGAAGCTTTCTTT
CDR3 protein: CASSAIYEAFF

V gene: TRBV15
D gene: NA
J gene: TRBJ2-7
clone size: few
CDR3 DNA: TGTGCCACCAGCACCCCCCCAGCGGAGAAACCTCTATTCTACGAGCAGTACTTC
CDR3 protein: CATSTPPAEKPLFYEQYF

V gene: TRBV5-1
D gene: TRBD2
J gene: TRBJ2-1
clone size: few
CDR3 DNA: TGCGCCAGCGGGACCTCGGGACTAGCCAACAATGAGCAGTTCTTC
CDR3 protein: CASGTSGLANNEQFF

V gene: TRBV5-6
D gene: NA
J gene: TRBJ1-2
clone size: NA
CDR3 DNA: TGTGCCAGCAGTAAAACAGATCACTATGGCTACACCTTC
CDR3 protein: CASSKTDHYGYTF

V gene: TRBV12-3/TRBV12-4
D gene: NA
J gene: TRBJ2-1
clone size: many
CDR3 DNA: TGTGCCAGCAGTCCACGGCAGGAGCAGTTCTTC
CDR3 protein: CASSPRQEQFF

V gene: TRBV7-2
D gene: TRBD2
J gene: TRBJ2-7
clone size: NA
CDR3 DNA: TGTGCCAGCAGCATCGAGACTAGCGGGATATACGAGCAGTACTTC
CDR3 protein: CASSIETSGIYEQYF

V gene: TRBV20-1
D gene: NA
J gene: TRBJ2-4
clone size: NA
CDR3 DNA: TGCAGTGCTCACTCCGGTGGGGGAAACATTCAGTACTTC
CDR3 protein: CSAHSGGGNIQYF

V gene: TRBV20-1
D gene: TRBD2
J gene: TRBJ2-1
clone size: NA
CDR3 DNA: TGCAGTGCTCATTCCCCTCTAGCGGGAGGGAATGAGCAGTTCTTC
CDR3 protein: CSAHSPLAGGNEQFF

V gene: TRBV20-1
D gene: TRBD1
J gene: TRBJ2-5
clone size: NA
CDR3 DNA: TGCAGTGCTAGAGCTCCACAGGGGATAGGGACCCAGTACTTC
CDR3 protein: CSARAPQGIGTQYF

V gene: TRBV10-3
D gene: NA
J gene: TRBJ2-7
clone size: few
CDR3 DNA: TGTGCCATCAGTGAGTCAGAGGATTACGAGCAGTACTTC
CDR3 protein: CAISESEDYEQYF

V gene: TRBV20-1
D gene: NA
J gene: TRBJ1-5
clone size: NA
CDR3 DNA: TGCAGTGCTAGGTCGGGGCAGGGCAATCAGCCCCAGCATTTT
CDR3 protein: CSARSGQGNQPQHF

V gene: TRBV25-1
D gene: NA
J gene: TRBJ2-2
clone size: NA
CDR3 DNA: TGTGCCAGCATGGCTGCGGGACCAGGGCCCGGGGAGCTGTTTTTT
CDR3 protein: CASMAAGPGPGELFF

V gene: TRBV6-1
D gene: NA
J gene: TRBJ2-5
clone size: few
CDR3 DNA: TGTGCCAGCGACGGCCCGGAGACCCAGTACTTC
CDR3 protein: CASDGPETQYF

V gene: TRBV12-3/TRBV12-4
D gene: NA
J gene: TRBJ2-1
clone size: many
CDR3 DNA: TGTGCCAGCAGTCCCTCCGGTAGGGGAAATGAGCAGTTCTTC
CDR3 protein: CASSPSGRGNEQFF

V gene: TRBV5-1
D gene: NA
J gene: TRBJ1-5
clone size: few
CDR3 DNA: TGCGCCAGCAGCCTGACGGTAGATCAGCCCCAGCATTTT
CDR3 protein: CASSLTVDQPQHF

V gene: TRBV20-1
D gene: TRBD2
J gene: TRBJ2-7
clone size: NA
CDR3 DNA: TGCAGTGCTCCTTTGCTAGCGGGTTCCTACGAGCAGTACTTC
CDR3 protein: CSAPLLAGSYEQYF

V gene: TRBV20-1
D gene: TRBD1
J gene: TRBJ1-2
clone size: NA
CDR3 DNA: TGCAGTGCATCGGGACAGGGGGAAGTGGGATATGGCTACACCTTC
CDR3 protein: CSASGQGEVGYGYTF

V gene: TRBV2
D gene: NA
J gene: TRBJ2-6
clone size: few
CDR3 DNA: TGTGCCAGGGGGGGTGGGGCCAACGTCCTGACTTTC
CDR3 protein: CARGGGANVLTF

V gene: TRBV6-1
D gene: NA
J gene: TRBJ2-3
clone size: NA
CDR3 DNA: TGTGCCAGCAGGTCCGCGGGACTCTCCACAGATACGCAGTATTTT
CDR3 protein: CASRSAGLSTDTQYF

V gene: TRBV7-9
D gene: TRBD2
J gene: TRBJ2-1
clone size: NA
CDR3 DNA: TGTGCCAGCATCCCTGGGGCGGGAGAAAGGGCGAATGAGCAGTTCTTC
CDR3 protein: CASIPGAGERANEQFF

V gene: TRBV9
D gene: NA
J gene: TRBJ1-1
clone size: many
CDR3 DNA: TGTGCCAGCAGCGTAGCAAGGGGCACTGAAGCTTTCTTT
CDR3 protein: CASSVARGTEAFF

V gene: TRBV3-1
D gene: NA
J gene: TRBJ1-1
clone size: NA
CDR3 DNA: TGTGCCAGCAGCCGAGAAAGGACACCCAACACTGAAGCTTTCTTT
CDR3 protein: CASSRERTPNTEAFF

V gene: TRBV4-2
D gene: TRBD1
J gene: TRBJ2-7
clone size: NA
CDR3 DNA: TGTGCCAGCAGCCAAGACGGGACAGGGTCCTACGAGCAGTACTTC
CDR3 protein: CASSQDGTGSYEQYF

V gene: TRBV30
D gene: NA
J gene: TRBJ2-3
clone size: few
CDR3 DNA: TGTGCCTGGATCGGGCTGTCGAACACAGATACGCAGTATTTT
CDR3 protein: CAWIGLSNTDTQYF

V gene: TRBV28
D gene: NA
J gene: TRBJ1-5
clone size: NA
CDR3 DNA: TGTGCCAGCAGTTCTACAGAAGCGCTTTATAGCAATCAGCCCCAGCATTTT
CDR3 protein: CASSSTEALYSNQPQHF

V gene: TRBV7-6
D gene: TRBD1
J gene: TRBJ1-2
clone size: NA
CDR3 DNA: TGTGCCAGCAGCCTTCACAGGGGCTATGGCTACACCTTC
CDR3 protein: CASSLHRGYGYTF

V gene: TRBV20-1
D gene: NA
J gene: TRBJ1-2
clone size: many
CDR3 DNA: TGCAGTGGGTTTGGGGGCCGCTATGGCTACACCTTC
CDR3 protein: CSGFGGRYGYTF

V gene: TRBV6-5
D gene: NA
J gene: TRBJ1-1
clone size: many
CDR3 DNA: TGTGCCAGCAGTTACGACACTGAAGCTTTCTTT
CDR3 protein: CASSYDTEAFF

V gene: TRBV6-2/TRBV6-3
D gene: NA
J gene: TRBJ2-1
clone size: NA
CDR3 DNA: TGTGCCAGCAAGGAAGGGGGAGTCCAAAATGAGCAGTTCTTC
CDR3 protein: CASKEGGVQNEQFF

V gene: TRBV7-2
D gene: NA
J gene: TRBJ1-1
clone size: NA
CDR3 DNA: TGTGCCGCCAGACAGGAGGGGTTGAACACTGAAGCTTTCTTT
CDR3 protein: CAARQEGLNTEAFF

V gene: TRBV4-2
D gene: TRBD2
J gene: TRBJ2-7
clone size: many
CDR3 DNA: TGTGCCAGCAGCCAAGTTAGCGGGAGCTACGAGCAGTACTTC
CDR3 protein: CASSQVSGSYEQYF

V gene: TRBV20-1
D gene: NA
J gene: TRBJ2-7
clone size: few
CDR3 DNA: TGCAGTGCTAGGGCCGGGACGGCGGTCTACGAGCAGTACTTC
CDR3 protein: CSARAGTAVYEQYF

V gene: TRBV5-1
D gene: TRBD1
J gene: TRBJ2-5
clone size: NA
CDR3 DNA: TGCGCCAGCAGCTTCACCGGGACAGGGCAAGAGACCCAGTACTTC
CDR3 protein: CASSFTGTGQETQYF

V gene: TRBV4-2
D gene: NA
J gene: TRBJ2-3
clone size: few
CDR3 DNA: TGTGCCAGCAGCCAAGCCGCTAGAGGGTTCACAGATACGCAGTATTTT
CDR3 protein: CASSQAARGFTDTQYF

V gene: TRBV27
D gene: NA
J gene: TRBJ2-1
clone size: many
CDR3 DNA: TGTGCCAGCAGTTTATACAGACCCGGAGAGCAGTTCTTC
CDR3 protein: CASSLYRPGEQFF

V gene: TRBV12-3/TRBV12-4
D gene: NA
J gene: TRBJ2-1
clone size: NA
CDR3 DNA: TGTGCCAGCAGGGTCGGGTTGGGGGATGAGCAGTTCTTC
CDR3 protein: CASRVGLGDEQFF

V gene: TRBV12-3/TRBV12-4
D gene: TRBD1
J gene: TRBJ1-3
clone size: NA
CDR3 DNA: TGTGCCAGCAGACTGACCACGACAGGGTGGCGCAACACCATATATTTT
CDR3 protein: CASRLTTTGWRNTIYF

V gene: TRBV5-1
D gene: NA
J gene: TRBJ2-4
clone size: NA
CDR3 DNA: TGCGCCAGCAGCTTCACCGCAACTCAGGTAGCCAAAAACATTCAGTACTTC
CDR3 protein: CASSFTATQVAKNIQYF

V gene: TRBV20-1
D gene: NA
J gene: TRBJ2-3
clone size: many
CDR3 DNA: TGCAGTGCTAGAAAAACAGATACGCAGTATTTT
CDR3 protein: CSARKTDTQYF

V gene: TRBV9
D gene: NA
J gene: TRBJ1-3
clone size: few
CDR3 DNA: TGTGCCAGCAGCGCACAGGGATCTGGAAACACCATATATTTT
CDR3 protein: CASSAQGSGNTIYF

V gene: TRBV5-1
D gene: TRBD2
J gene: TRBJ2-1
clone size: many
CDR3 DNA: TGCGCCAGCAGTCTTAGGCCAGGGCGGGGGGATGAGCAGTTCTTC
CDR3 protein: CASSLRPGRGDEQFF

V gene: TRBV20-1
D gene: NA
J gene: TRBJ2-5
clone size: NA
CDR3 DNA: TGCAGTGCTAGAGATCGGCCAACGGAGACCCAGTACTTC
CDR3 protein: CSARDRPTETQYF

V gene: TRBV6-5
D gene: TRBD1
J gene: TRBJ2-3
clone size: once
CDR3 DNA: TGTGCCAGCAGTTACGGGACAGACACAGATACGCAGTATTTT
CDR3 protein: CASSYGTDTDTQYF

V gene: TRBV3-1
D gene: NA
J gene: TRBJ2-1
clone size: NA
CDR3 DNA: TGTGCCAGCAGCCAAGTTTCGGCTGGATACAATGAGCAGTTCTTC
CDR3 protein: CASSQVSAGYNEQFF

V gene: TRBV11-2
D gene: NA
J gene: TRBJ2-3
clone size: NA
CDR3 DNA: TGTGCCAGCAGCCCAGCCTCTCAAGGGACGACAGATACGCAGTATTTT
CDR3 protein: CASSPASQGTTDTQYF